A selection of T cell receptor beta chains follows, all from one sample in a study of graft-versus-host responses after intestinal transplantation. Method: immunoSEQ multiplex PCR; TCRdb's copy keeps in-frame clones and lacks some. The table has about 110,000 clones, more than 80% seen once. These TCRs' antigens remain unknown. Here the sequenced sample was unstimulated CD4+ T cells sorted from spleen or lymph node cells, taken before transplant. The receptors stem from a human donor who was the organ donor for an intestinal transplant. Both conserved end residues are part of each CDR3. A D gene is named only where the DNA matches it firmly. The listing skips clone size in some rows; elsewhere it reads once, few, many or a size class.

size	D	V	J	CDR3	DNA
.	TRBD1	TRBV2	TRBJ2-3	CASGDRGASTDTQYF	TGTGCCAGCGGTGACAGGGGAGCTAGCACAGATACGCAGTATTTT
.	.	TRBV6-1	TRBJ1-2	CASSPGTRYGYTF	TGTGCCAGCAGTCCCGGGACACGGTATGGCTACACCTTC
.	TRBD2	TRBV7-2	TRBJ2-7	CASSLTSGFYEQYF	TGTGCCAGCAGTCTCACTAGCGGATTCTACGAGCAGTACTTC
.	TRBD1	TRBV15	TRBJ2-1	CATSRQGQALDEQFF	TGTGCCACCAGCAGACAGGGACAGGCCCTCGATGAGCAGTTCTTC
.	.	TRBV7-2	TRBJ2-3	CASSLVAGRKDTQYF	TGTGCCAGCAGCTTAGTGGCGGGAAGGAAAGATACGCAGTATTTT
.	.	TRBV28	TRBJ2-7	CASSPGGLGGGPYEQYF	TGTGCCAGCAGCCCTGGGGGGTTGGGGGGCGGCCCCTACGAGCAGTACTTC
.	.	TRBV27	TRBJ2-5	CASSLGGAGVRGQETQYF	TGTGCCAGCAGTTTAGGGGGCGCAGGAGTGAGGGGCCAAGAGACCCAGTACTTC
.	.	TRBV28	TRBJ2-2	CASSPIPNTGELFF	TGTGCCAGCAGTCCGATTCCTAACACCGGGGAGCTGTTTTTT
.	.	TRBV6-1	TRBJ2-3	CASSEALMVGTDTQYF	TGTGCCAGCAGTGAAGCGTTGATGGTGGGCACAGATACGCAGTATTTT
.	.	TRBV5-4	TRBJ1-6	CASSLGRVSSPLHF	TGTGCCAGCAGCTTGGGCAGGGTGAGCTCACCCCTCCACTTT
.	.	TRBV6-1	TRBJ1-2	CASSEAYGNYGYTF	TGTGCCAGCAGTGAAGCATACGGTAACTATGGCTACACCTTC
.	.	TRBV23-1	TRBJ1-5	CASSQSQGNQPQHF	TGCGCCAGCAGTCAATCACAGGGCAATCAGCCCCAGCATTTT
.	.	TRBV28	TRBJ1-2	CASSFLVPGYGYTF	TGTGCCAGCAGTTTTCTAGTGCCGGGCTATGGCTACACCTTC
.	.	TRBV6-5	TRBJ1-2	CASSYRRSGSGYTF	TGTGCCAGCAGTTACAGGAGGAGTGGGTCCGGCTACACCTTC
.	TRBD1	TRBV28	TRBJ1-5	CASRPTGAHQPQHF	TGTGCCAGCAGACCGACAGGGGCCCATCAGCCCCAGCATTTT
.	.	TRBV28	TRBJ1-1	CASSLPTEAFF	TGTGCCAGCAGTTTACCCACTGAAGCTTTCTTT
.	.	TRBV5-4	TRBJ1-3	CASSLQGGNTIYF	TGTGCCAGCAGCTTGCAGGGCGGAAACACCATATATTTT
few	.	TRBV18	TRBJ2-1	CASSPYRPSHTEQFF	TGTGCCAGCTCCCCATATAGGCCCTCTCATACTGAGCAGTTCTTC
.	.	TRBV4-1	TRBJ1-5	CASSQEGTGNQPQHF	TGCGCCAGCAGCCAAGAAGGTACAGGCAATCAGCCCCAGCATTTT
.	.	TRBV19	TRBJ1-2	CASLSHGTLRYGYTF	TGTGCCAGTTTATCTCACGGGACGCTCCGCTATGGCTACACCTTC
.	TRBD1	TRBV9	TRBJ2-7	CASSGYRGLFNEQYF	TGTGCCAGCAGCGGCTACAGGGGATTGTTCAACGAGCAGTACTTC
.	TRBD1	TRBV19	TRBJ1-5	CASSADRGQPQHF	TGTGCCAGTAGTGCCGACAGGGGACAGCCCCAGCATTTT
.	.	TRBV9	TRBJ1-1	CASSPRGGVSEAFF	TGTGCCAGCAGCCCGAGGGGCGGAGTATCTGAAGCTTTCTTT
.	TRBD1	TRBV2	TRBJ2-7	CASRTDRDEQYF	TGTGCCAGCAGGACCGACAGGGACGAGCAGTACTTC
.	TRBD2	TRBV5-1	TRBJ2-2	CASSSGLAGAGELFF	TGCGCCAGCAGCTCGGGACTAGCGGGCGCCGGGGAGCTGTTTTTT
.	.	TRBV6-6	TRBJ2-5	CASSTGAWGTQYF	TGTGCCAGCAGTACCGGGGCCTGGGGGACCCAGTACTTC
.	TRBD2	TRBV4-3	TRBJ2-2	CASSQEREGYTGELFF	TGCGCCAGCAGCCAAGAGCGGGAGGGGTATACCGGGGAGCTGTTTTTT
once	.	TRBV6-6	TRBJ2-7	CASSYRGIHYEQYF	TGTGCCAGCAGTTACCGCGGGATTCACTACGAGCAGTACTTC
.	.	TRBV5-4	TRBJ1-2	CASSLLGTEGYTF	TGTGCCAGCAGCTTGCTAGGGACCGAAGGCTACACCTTC
.	TRBD1	TRBV5-1	TRBJ1-1	CASSIGQGENTEAFF	TGCGCCAGCAGCATCGGACAGGGGGAGAACACTGAAGCTTTCTTT
.	.	TRBV11-3	TRBJ2-3	CASSLAGLVTDTQYF	TGTGCCAGCAGCTTAGCGGGTCTAGTCACAGATACGCAGTATTTT
.	.	TRBV28	TRBJ2-2	CASRRTGNTGELFF	TGTGCCAGCAGGCGCACAGGGAACACCGGGGAGCTGTTTTTT
few	TRBD1	TRBV6-1	TRBJ2-2	CASSAWDRRNTGELFF	TGTGCCAGCAGTGCCTGGGACAGGAGGAACACCGGGGAGCTGTTTTTT
.	.	TRBV7-2	TRBJ2-2	CASSLLGGNTGELFF	TGTGCCAGCAGCTTACTGGGAGGGAACACCGGGGAGCTGTTTTTT
.	.	TRBV7-2	TRBJ2-7	CASSPRSGGPYEQYF	TGTGCCAGCAGCCCCCGATCGGGGGGCCCCTACGAGCAGTACTTC
once	.	TRBV10-2	TRBJ1-3	CASSGSGNTIYF	TGCGCCAGCAGTGGGTCTGGAAACACCATATATTTT
.	.	TRBV28	TRBJ1-3	CASSTRASSGNTIYF	TGTGCCAGCAGTACCCGGGCCAGCTCTGGAAACACCATATATTTT
.	.	TRBV19	TRBJ2-4	CASSPNWVAKNIQYF	TGTGCCAGTAGTCCGAACTGGGTAGCCAAAAACATTCAGTACTTC
.	.	TRBV6-1	TRBJ1-5	CASSWEGNQPQHF	TGTGCCAGTAGCTGGGAGGGCAATCAGCCCCAGCATTTT
.	.	TRBV11-2	TRBJ1-1	CASSLIVTGEAFF	TGTGCCAGCAGCTTAATAGTTACCGGTGAAGCTTTCTTT
.	.	TRBV19	TRBJ1-2	CASSPNGGAYGYTF	TGTGCCAGTAGCCCTAACGGGGGGGCCTATGGCTACACCTTC
.	.	TRBV11-2	TRBJ2-3	CASSLDGLTDTQYF	TGTGCCAGCAGCTTAGATGGCCTAACAGATACGCAGTATTTT
.	.	TRBV7-2	TRBJ2-2	CASSKTGNTGELFF	TGTGCCAGCAGCAAGACAGGGAACACCGGGGAGCTGTTTTTT
.	.	TRBV21-1	TRBJ2-3	CASSKGWRELATDTQYF	TGTGCCAGCAGCAAGGGCTGGCGGGAGTTGGCCACAGATACGCAGTATTTT
once	.	TRBV19	TRBJ2-3	CASSIGVSTDTQYF	TGTGCCAGTAGTATCGGAGTTAGCACAGATACGCAGTATTTT
once	.	TRBV4-3	TRBJ1-2	CASSPIAQGLSYGYTF	TGCGCCAGCAGCCCGATTGCGCAGGGTTTAAGCTATGGCTACACCTTC
.	TRBD1	TRBV29-1	TRBJ2-1	CSGDRGRNEQFF	TGCAGCGGGGACAGGGGGCGAAATGAGCAGTTCTTC
.	.	TRBV7-4	TRBJ1-3	CASSRRTSGNTIYF	TGTGCCAGCAGCCGCCGTACCTCTGGAAACACCATATATTTT
.	TRBD1	TRBV4-1	TRBJ1-5	CASSQEGQGVGQPQHF	TGCGCCAGCAGCCAAGAGGGACAGGGGGTTGGACAGCCCCAGCATTTT
.	TRBD2	TRBV30	TRBJ2-3	CAWSVGSGSPDTQYF	TGTGCCTGGTCTGTGGGAAGCGGGAGTCCAGATACGCAGTATTTT
.	.	TRBV11-2	TRBJ2-5	CASSLVWAKQETQYF	TGTGCCAGCAGCTTAGTTTGGGCAAAACAAGAGACCCAGTACTTC
.	TRBD2	TRBV2	TRBJ2-1	CASSEGMPSGLPYNEQFF	TGTGCCAGCAGTGAGGGCATGCCTAGCGGGCTCCCCTACAATGAGCAGTTCTTC
.	.	TRBV13	TRBJ1-5	CASSLGGDQPQHF	TGTGCCAGCAGCTTAGGTGGAGATCAGCCCCAGCATTTT
few	.	TRBV19	TRBJ1-3	CASWRNTIYF	TGTGCCAGTTGGAGGAACACCATATATTTT
.	TRBD1	TRBV6-4	TRBJ2-5	CASVKGAREETQYF	TGTGCCAGCGTGAAGGGGGCGAGGGAAGAGACCCAGTACTTC